Listed below are T cell receptor beta chains from one sample, sequenced in a study of OX40 agonist ivuxolimab in advanced cancers. Assay used: immunoSEQ multiplex PCR; TCRdb lists only in-frame clones, some missing. The table records about 78,000 clones, approximately 80% of them present only once. The material sequenced was CD4+ or CD8+ T cells sorted from blood, taken in a trial of the OX40 agonist ivuxolimab. The receptors were sampled from an adult with an advanced solid tumor such as melanoma, head and neck, liver or kidney cancer. The CDR3 runs from the conserved cysteine through the conserved F or W. The order of the fields is J gene, D gene, V gene, clone size, CDR3 protein, CDR3 DNA. D genes are given only for firm matches. Size values are once, few and many counts, or a class for expanded clones, and some rows have none.

J: TRBJ1-1
D: -
V: TRBV5-1
size: -
CDR3: CASSLQGWNTEAFF
DNA: TGCGCCAGCAGCTTACAGGGATGGAACACTGAAGCTTTCTTT

J: TRBJ2-1
D: -
V: TRBV29-1
size: -
CDR3: CSVQVRLDVNEQFF
DNA: TGCAGCGTTCAGGTGAGACTCGACGTCAATGAGCAGTTCTTC

J: TRBJ2-1
D: -
V: TRBV7-2
size: -
CDR3: CASSPERANNEQFF
DNA: TGTGCCAGCAGCCCAGAGCGGGCGAACAATGAGCAGTTCTTC

J: TRBJ2-5
D: -
V: TRBV19
size: -
CDR3: CASSRGGPETQYF
DNA: TGTGCCAGTAGTAGGGGGGGGCCAGAGACCCAGTACTTC

J: TRBJ1-3
D: -
V: TRBV2
size: -
CDR3: CASTHYSSGNTIYF
DNA: TGTGCCAGCACCCATTATAGCTCTGGAAACACCATATATTTT

J: TRBJ2-1
D: TRBD2
V: TRBV30
size: once
CDR3: CAWSPKPGLALFEQFF
DNA: TGTGCCTGGAGTCCAAAACCGGGACTAGCGCTTTTTGAGCAGTTCTTC

J: TRBJ2-1
D: -
V: TRBV2
size: -
CDR3: CASCSGRGRRNEQFF
DNA: TGTGCCAGCTGCTCGGGGAGGGGGCGTAGGAATGAGCAGTTCTTC

J: TRBJ1-3
D: -
V: TRBV5-1
size: few
CDR3: CASKTGSSGNTIYF
DNA: TGCGCCAGCAAAACAGGTTCCTCTGGAAACACCATATATTTT

J: TRBJ1-1
D: -
V: TRBV5-6
size: -
CDR3: CASSLLTDTEAFF
DNA: TGTGCCAGCAGCTTGCTTACAGACACTGAAGCTTTCTTT

J: TRBJ2-2
D: TRBD1
V: TRBV5-5
size: -
CDR3: CASSSSGTGGSGELFF
DNA: TGTGCCAGCAGCTCATCCGGGACAGGGGGGAGCGGGGAGCTGTTTTTT

J: TRBJ1-4
D: -
V: TRBV18
size: -
CDR3: CASSPIRVANEKLFF
DNA: TGTGCCAGCTCACCAATCAGGGTGGCTAATGAAAAACTGTTTTTT

J: TRBJ2-7
D: -
V: TRBV5-1
size: -
CDR3: CASSPLDLAYEQYF
DNA: TGCGCCAGCAGCCCCCTCGACCTAGCCTACGAGCAGTACTTC

J: TRBJ2-1
D: -
V: TRBV5-1
size: -
CDR3: CASYFLAGKYNEQFF
DNA: TGCGCCAGCTACTTTTTGGCAGGAAAATACAATGAGCAGTTCTTC

J: TRBJ1-1
D: -
V: TRBV6-5
size: -
CDR3: CASSQGWENTEAFF
DNA: TGTGCCAGCAGTCAGGGGTGGGAGAACACTGAAGCTTTCTTT

J: TRBJ2-7
D: TRBD2
V: TRBV5-1
size: once
CDR3: CASSPGLVGAYEQYF
DNA: TGCGCCAGCAGCCCCGGACTAGTTGGGGCCTACGAGCAGTACTTC

J: TRBJ1-1
D: TRBD1
V: TRBV5-1
size: -
CDR3: CASSSGQGVMNTEAFF
DNA: TGCGCCAGCAGCTCGGGACAGGGAGTAATGAACACTGAAGCTTTCTTT

J: TRBJ1-3
D: -
V: TRBV2
size: once
CDR3: CASSLGNTIYF
DNA: TGTGCCAGCAGCCTTGGAAACACCATATATTTT

J: TRBJ1-4
D: TRBD1
V: TRBV11-2
size: -
CDR3: CASSLGDRDNEKLFF
DNA: TGTGCCAGCAGCTTAGGCGACAGGGATAATGAAAAACTGTTTTTT

J: TRBJ2-7
D: -
V: TRBV28
size: once
CDR3: CASRSPYEQYF
DNA: TGTGCCAGCAGGAGCCCCTACGAGCAGTACTTC

J: TRBJ2-7
D: TRBD2
V: TRBV5-1
size: -
CDR3: CASSLLPSGTAEQYF
DNA: TGCGCCAGCAGCTTGCTACCTAGCGGGACCGCCGAGCAGTACTTC

J: TRBJ1-2
D: -
V: TRBV6-1
size: once
CDR3: CASTYSVGPYGYTF
DNA: TGTGCCAGCACCTATTCAGTGGGCCCCTATGGCTACACCTTC

J: TRBJ1-2
D: -
V: TRBV30
size: -
CDR3: CAWMLAGNPNYGYTF
DNA: TGTGCCTGGATGCTGGCAGGGAATCCTAACTATGGCTACACCTTC

J: TRBJ1-2
D: -
V: TRBV10-3
size: -
CDR3: CAISEGPTRRSSDSNYGYTF
DNA: TGTGCCATCAGTGAGGGCCCCACAAGGAGATCGTCAGACTCAAACTATGGCTACACCTTC

J: TRBJ1-1
D: -
V: TRBV5-1
size: -
CDR3: CASSFGTENTEAFF
DNA: TGCGCCAGCAGCTTCGGGACGGAGAACACTGAAGCTTTCTTT

J: TRBJ1-2
D: -
V: TRBV4-1
size: -
CDR3: CASSQDVVRDYGYTF
DNA: TGCGCCAGCAGCCAAGATGTTGTAAGGGACTATGGCTACACCTTC

J: TRBJ1-6
D: -
V: TRBV5-6
size: -
CDR3: CASSQGTPNSPLHF
DNA: TGTGCCAGCAGCCAGGGGACGCCAAATTCACCCCTCCACTTT

J: TRBJ2-7
D: -
V: TRBV5-1
size: -
CDR3: CASSPLEGRYEQYF
DNA: TGCGCCAGCAGCCCCTTAGAGGGGCGCTACGAGCAGTACTTC

J: TRBJ1-1
D: -
V: TRBV7-2
size: -
CDR3: CASKVPMNTEAFF
DNA: TGTGCCAGCAAAGTCCCGATGAACACTGAAGCTTTCTTT

J: TRBJ1-5
D: -
V: TRBV6-1
size: -
CDR3: CASSVGMGQPQHF
DNA: TGTGCCAGCAGTGTCGGGATGGGGCAGCCCCAGCATTTT

J: TRBJ2-7
D: -
V: TRBV28
size: -
CDR3: CASSTTGFYEQYF
DNA: TGTGCCAGCAGCACCACAGGGTTCTACGAGCAGTACTTC

J: TRBJ2-3
D: TRBD2
V: TRBV7-9
size: -
CDR3: CASSPAGGPATDTQYF
DNA: TGTGCCAGCAGCCCAGCGGGAGGGCCAGCTACAGATACGCAGTATTTT

J: TRBJ2-7
D: TRBD2
V: TRBV9
size: few
CDR3: CASSPTSGVTYEQYF
DNA: TGTGCCAGCAGCCCAACTAGCGGAGTTACCTACGAGCAGTACTTC